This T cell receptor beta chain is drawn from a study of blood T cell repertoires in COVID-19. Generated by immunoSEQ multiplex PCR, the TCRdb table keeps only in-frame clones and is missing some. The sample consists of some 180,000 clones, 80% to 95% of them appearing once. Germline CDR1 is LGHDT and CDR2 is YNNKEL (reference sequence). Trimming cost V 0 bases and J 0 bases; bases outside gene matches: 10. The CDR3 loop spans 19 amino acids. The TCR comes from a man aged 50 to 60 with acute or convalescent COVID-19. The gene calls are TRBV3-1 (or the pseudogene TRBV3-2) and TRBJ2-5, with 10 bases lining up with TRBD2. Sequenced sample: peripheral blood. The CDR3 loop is CASSQDPGKAGGHQETQYF. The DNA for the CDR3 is TGTGCCAGCAGCCAAGATCCAGGTAAAGCGGGGGGGCACCAAGAGACCCAGTACTTC.